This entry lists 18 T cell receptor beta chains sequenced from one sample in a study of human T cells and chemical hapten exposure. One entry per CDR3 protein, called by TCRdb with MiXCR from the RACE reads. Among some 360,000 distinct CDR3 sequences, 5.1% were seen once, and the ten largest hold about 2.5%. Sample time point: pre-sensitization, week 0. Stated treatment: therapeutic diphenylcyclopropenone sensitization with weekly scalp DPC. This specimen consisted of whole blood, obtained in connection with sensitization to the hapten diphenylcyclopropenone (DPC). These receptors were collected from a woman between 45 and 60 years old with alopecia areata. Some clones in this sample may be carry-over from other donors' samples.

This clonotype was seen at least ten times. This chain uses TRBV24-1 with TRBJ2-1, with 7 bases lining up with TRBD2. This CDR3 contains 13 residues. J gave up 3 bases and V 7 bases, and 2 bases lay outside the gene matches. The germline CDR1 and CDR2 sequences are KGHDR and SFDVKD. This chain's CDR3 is CATSGGSYNEQFF. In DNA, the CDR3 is TGTGCCACCAGCGGCGGGAGCTACAATGAGCAGTTCTTC.

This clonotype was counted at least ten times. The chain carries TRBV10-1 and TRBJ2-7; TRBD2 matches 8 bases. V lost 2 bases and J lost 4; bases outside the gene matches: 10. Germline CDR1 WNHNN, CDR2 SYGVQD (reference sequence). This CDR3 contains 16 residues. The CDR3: CASSEGTGTRWYEQYF. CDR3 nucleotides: TGCGCCAGCAGTGAGGGCACCGGGACTAGGTGGTACGAGCAGTACTTC.

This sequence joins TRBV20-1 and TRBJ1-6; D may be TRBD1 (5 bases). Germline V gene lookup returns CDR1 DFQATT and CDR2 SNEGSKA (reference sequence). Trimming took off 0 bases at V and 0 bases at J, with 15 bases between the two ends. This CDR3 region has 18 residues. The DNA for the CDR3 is TGCAGTGCTAGAGAACCGCAGGGAAAATACTCCTATAATTCACCCCTCCACTTT. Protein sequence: CSAREPQGKYSYNSPLHF.

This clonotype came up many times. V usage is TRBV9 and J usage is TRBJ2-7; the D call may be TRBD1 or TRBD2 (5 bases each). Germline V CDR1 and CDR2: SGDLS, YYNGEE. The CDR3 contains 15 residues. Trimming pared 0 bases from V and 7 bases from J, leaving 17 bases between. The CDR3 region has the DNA TGTGCCAGCAGCGTAGTGGGACGGGGTTCGGAAGAGCAGTACTTC. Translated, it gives CASSVVGRGSEEQYF.

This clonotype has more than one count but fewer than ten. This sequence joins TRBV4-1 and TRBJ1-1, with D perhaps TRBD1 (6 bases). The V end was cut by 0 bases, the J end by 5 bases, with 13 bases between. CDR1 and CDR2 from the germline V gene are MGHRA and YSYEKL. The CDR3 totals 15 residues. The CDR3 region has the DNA TGCGCCAGCAGCCAAGATGGGACCCAGGGGACTGAAGCTTTCTTT. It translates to CASSQDGTQGTEAFF.

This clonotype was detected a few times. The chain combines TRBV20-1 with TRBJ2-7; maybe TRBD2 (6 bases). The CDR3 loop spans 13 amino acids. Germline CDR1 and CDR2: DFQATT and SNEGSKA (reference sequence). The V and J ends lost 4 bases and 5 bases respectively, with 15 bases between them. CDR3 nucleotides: TGCAGTGCTATCCGGGACTCCTTCGACGAGCAGTACTTC. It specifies CSAIRDSFDEQYF.

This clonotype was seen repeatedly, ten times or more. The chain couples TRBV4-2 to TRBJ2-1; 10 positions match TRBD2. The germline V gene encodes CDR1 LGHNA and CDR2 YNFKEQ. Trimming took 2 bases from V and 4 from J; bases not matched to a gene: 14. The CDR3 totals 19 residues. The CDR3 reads CASSQPSDERGGRYNEQFF. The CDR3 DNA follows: TGTGCCAGCAGCCAACCCTCTGACGAGCGGGGGGGCAGATACAATGAGCAGTTCTTC.

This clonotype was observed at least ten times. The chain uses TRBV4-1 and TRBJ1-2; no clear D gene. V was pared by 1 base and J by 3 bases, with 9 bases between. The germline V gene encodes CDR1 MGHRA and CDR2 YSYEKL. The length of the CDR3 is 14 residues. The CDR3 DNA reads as TGCGCCAGCAGCCAAGCCGGGGAACACTATGGCTACACCTTC. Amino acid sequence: CASSQAGEHYGYTF.

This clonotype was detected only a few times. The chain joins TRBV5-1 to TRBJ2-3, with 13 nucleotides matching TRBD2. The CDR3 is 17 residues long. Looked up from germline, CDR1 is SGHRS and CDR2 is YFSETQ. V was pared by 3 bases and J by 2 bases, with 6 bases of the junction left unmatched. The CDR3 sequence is CASSSGLAGVHTDTQYF. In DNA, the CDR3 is TGCGCCAGCAGCTCCGGACTAGCGGGGGTCCACACAGATACGCAGTATTTT. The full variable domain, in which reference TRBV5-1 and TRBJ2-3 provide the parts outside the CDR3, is KAGVTQTPRYLIKTRGQQVTLSCSPISGHRSVSWYQQTPGQGLQFLFEYFSETQRNKGNFPGRFSGRQFSNSRSEMNVSTLELGDSALYLCASSSGLAGVHTDTQYFGPGTRLTVL.

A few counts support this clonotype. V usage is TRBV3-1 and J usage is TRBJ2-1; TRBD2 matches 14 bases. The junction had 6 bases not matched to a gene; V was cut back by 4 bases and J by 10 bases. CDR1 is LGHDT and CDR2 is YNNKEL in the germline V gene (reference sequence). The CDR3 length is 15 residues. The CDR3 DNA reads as TGTGCCAGCAGCCCTTTAGGACTAGCGGGGGGAGAGCAGTTCTTC. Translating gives CASSPLGLAGGEQFF.

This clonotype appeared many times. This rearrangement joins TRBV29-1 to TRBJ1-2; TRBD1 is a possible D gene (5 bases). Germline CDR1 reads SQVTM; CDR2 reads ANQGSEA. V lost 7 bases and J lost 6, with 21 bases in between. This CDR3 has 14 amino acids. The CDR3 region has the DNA TGCAGCGCAGGGAGACAGATCCAGGGTGATGGCTACACCTTC. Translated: CSAGRQIQGDGYTF.

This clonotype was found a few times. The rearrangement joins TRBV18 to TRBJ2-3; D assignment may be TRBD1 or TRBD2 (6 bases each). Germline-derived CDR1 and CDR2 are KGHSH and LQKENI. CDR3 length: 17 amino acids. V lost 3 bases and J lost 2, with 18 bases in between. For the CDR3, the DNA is TGTGCCAGCTCACCTGGACAAACAGGGACTTCCACAGATACGCAGTATTTT. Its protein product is CASSPGQTGTSTDTQYF.

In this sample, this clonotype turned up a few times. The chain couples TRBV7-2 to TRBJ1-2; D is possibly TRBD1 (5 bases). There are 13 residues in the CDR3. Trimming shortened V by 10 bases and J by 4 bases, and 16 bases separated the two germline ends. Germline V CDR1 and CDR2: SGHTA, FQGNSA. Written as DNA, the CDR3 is TGTGCCACCGTGCGGGGCCCCTCCTATGGCTACACCTTC. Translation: CATVRGPSYGYTF.

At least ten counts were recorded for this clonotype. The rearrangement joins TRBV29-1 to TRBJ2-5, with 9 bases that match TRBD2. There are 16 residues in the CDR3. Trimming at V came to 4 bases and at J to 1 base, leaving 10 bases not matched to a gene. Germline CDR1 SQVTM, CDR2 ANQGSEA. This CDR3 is CSVVVGRAGGQETQYF. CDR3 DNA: TGCAGCGTTGTCGTTGGTCGAGCGGGGGGCCAAGAGACCCAGTACTTC. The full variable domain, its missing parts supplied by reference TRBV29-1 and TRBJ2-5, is SAVISQKPSRDICQRGTSLTIQCQVDSQVTMMFWYRQQPGQSLTLIATANQGSEATYESGFVIDKFPISRPNLTFSTLTVSNMSPEDSSIYLCSVVVGRAGGQETQYFGPGTRLLVL.

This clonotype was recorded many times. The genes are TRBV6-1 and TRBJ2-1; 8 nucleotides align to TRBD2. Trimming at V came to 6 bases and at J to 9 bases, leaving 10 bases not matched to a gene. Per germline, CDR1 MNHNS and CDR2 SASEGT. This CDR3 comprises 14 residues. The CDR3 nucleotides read TGTGCCAGCAGCGGCGGTTTTAGCGGGGCTGAGCAGTTCTTC. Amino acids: CASSGGFSGAEQFF.

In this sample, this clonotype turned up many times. The CDR3 region has the DNA TGCGCCAGCAGCTCCCCCGGGGGCGGGGGATCCTACGAGCAGTACTTC. Translation gives CASSSPGGGGSYEQYF. The J gene is TRBJ2-7, the V gene TRBV5-1, with D possibly matching TRBD2 (7 bases). With 3 bases removed from V and 1 base from J, the gap between germline ends came to 17 bases. The CDR3 sequence is 16 residues long. Germline V gene data show CDR1 as SGHRS and CDR2 as YFSETQ.

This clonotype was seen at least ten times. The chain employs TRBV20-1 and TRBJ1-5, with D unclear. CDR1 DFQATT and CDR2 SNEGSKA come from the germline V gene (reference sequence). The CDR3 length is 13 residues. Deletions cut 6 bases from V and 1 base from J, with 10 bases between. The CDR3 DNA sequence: TGCAGTGCGGGAGACATGAGCAATCAGCCCCAGCATTTT. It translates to CSAGDMSNQPQHF.

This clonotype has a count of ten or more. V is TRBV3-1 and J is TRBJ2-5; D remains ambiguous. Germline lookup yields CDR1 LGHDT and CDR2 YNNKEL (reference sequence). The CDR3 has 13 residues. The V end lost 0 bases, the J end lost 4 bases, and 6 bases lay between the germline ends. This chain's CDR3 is CASSQEGRETQYF. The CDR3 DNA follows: TGTGCCAGCAGCCAAGAAGGCCGAGAGACCCAGTACTTC.